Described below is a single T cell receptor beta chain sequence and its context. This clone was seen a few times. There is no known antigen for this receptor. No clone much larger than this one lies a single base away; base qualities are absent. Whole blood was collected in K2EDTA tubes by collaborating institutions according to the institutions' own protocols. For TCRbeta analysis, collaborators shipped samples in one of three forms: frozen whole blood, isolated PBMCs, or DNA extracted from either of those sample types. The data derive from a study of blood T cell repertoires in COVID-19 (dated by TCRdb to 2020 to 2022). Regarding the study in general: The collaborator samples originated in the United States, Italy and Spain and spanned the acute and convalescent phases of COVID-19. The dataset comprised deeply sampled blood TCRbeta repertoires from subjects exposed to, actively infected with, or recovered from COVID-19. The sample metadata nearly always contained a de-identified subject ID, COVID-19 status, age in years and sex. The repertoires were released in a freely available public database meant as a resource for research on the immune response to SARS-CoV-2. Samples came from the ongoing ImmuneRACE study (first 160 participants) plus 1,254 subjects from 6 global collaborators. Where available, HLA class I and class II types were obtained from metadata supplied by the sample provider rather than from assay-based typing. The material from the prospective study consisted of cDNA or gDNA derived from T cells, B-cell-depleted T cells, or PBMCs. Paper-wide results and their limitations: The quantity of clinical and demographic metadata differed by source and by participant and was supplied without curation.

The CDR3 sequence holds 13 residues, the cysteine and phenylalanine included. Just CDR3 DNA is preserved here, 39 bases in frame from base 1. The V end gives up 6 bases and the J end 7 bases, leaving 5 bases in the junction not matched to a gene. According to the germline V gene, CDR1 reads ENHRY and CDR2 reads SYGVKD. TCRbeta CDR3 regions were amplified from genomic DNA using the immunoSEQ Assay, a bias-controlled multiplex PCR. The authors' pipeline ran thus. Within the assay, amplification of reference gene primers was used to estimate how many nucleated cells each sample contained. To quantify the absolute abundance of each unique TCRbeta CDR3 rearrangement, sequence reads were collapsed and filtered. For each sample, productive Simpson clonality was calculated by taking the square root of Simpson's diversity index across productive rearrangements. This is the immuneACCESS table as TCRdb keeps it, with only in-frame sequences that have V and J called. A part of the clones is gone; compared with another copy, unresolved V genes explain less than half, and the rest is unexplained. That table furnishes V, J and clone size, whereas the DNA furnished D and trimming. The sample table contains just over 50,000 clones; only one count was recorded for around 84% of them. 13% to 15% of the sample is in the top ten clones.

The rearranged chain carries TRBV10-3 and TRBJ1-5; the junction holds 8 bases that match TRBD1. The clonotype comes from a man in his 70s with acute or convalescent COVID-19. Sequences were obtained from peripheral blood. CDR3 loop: CAIRDREDQPQHF. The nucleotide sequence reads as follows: TGTGCCATCAGGGACAGGGAAGACCAGCCCCAGCATTTT.